The rows below give T cell receptor beta chains drawn from one sample of a study of blood T cell repertoires in COVID-19. Repertoires were generated with immunoSEQ multiplex PCR, while TCRdb's copy carries only in-frame clones and drops some. The table shows under 60,000 clones, with approximately 80% occurring only once. The sequenced material came from peripheral blood. Source of these receptors: a human donor with active or convalescent COVID-19. The donor label of this sample is uncertain. The CDR3 runs from the conserved cysteine through the conserved F or W. A D gene is named only where the DNA matches it firmly. Rows may omit the clone size; those that give it use once, few, many or a size class.

TRBV5-1	.	TRBJ2-1	.	TGCGCCAGCAGCTCGGGGGGCGGGAGCTCCTACAATGAGCAGTTCTTC	CASSSGGGSSYNEQFF
TRBV7-2	.	TRBJ2-2	.	TGTGCCAGCAGCTTAGAACGGGGGGAGCTGTTTTTT	CASSLERGELFF
TRBV19	.	TRBJ2-3	.	TGTGCCAGTACCCGAAGGGGGGGAGCAGATACGCAGTATTTT	CASTRRGGADTQYF
TRBV28	.	TRBJ1-2	TRBD1	TGTGCCACCAGACAGGGGGTTTATGGCTACACCTTC	CATRQGVYGYTF
TRBV3-1/TRBV3-2	.	TRBJ1-3	.	TGTGCCAGCAGCCAAGTGGCAGTCTCCGGAAACACCATATATTTT	CASSQVAVSGNTIYF
TRBV9	.	TRBJ1-4	.	TGTGCCAGCAGCGGCGCCGGGGGGGCCGATGAAAAACTGTTTTTT	CASSGAGGADEKLFF
TRBV11-3	.	TRBJ2-1	.	.	CASTWGPGTGRFF
TRBV7-2	few	TRBJ2-1	TRBD2	TGTGCCAGCAGCTTCTTTTCTAGCGGGAGGGCCGATGAGCAGTTCTTC	CASSFFSSGRADEQFF
TRBV7-9	.	TRBJ2-1	.	TGTGCCAGCAGCACATGGGGAATGGGGATGGACTACTACTACAATGAGCAGTTCTTC	CASSTWGMGMDYYYNEQFF
TRBV19	.	TRBJ1-2	.	TGTGCCAGTAGGCAAAGTGACGTAGGGGGGGACGTCTATGGCTACACCTTC	CASRQSDVGGDVYGYTF
TRBV7-2	.	TRBJ1-3	.	TGTGCCAGCAGCTTTGGCGGCTCTGGAAACACCATATATTTT	CASSFGGSGNTIYF
TRBV18	.	TRBJ2-1	TRBD2	TGTGCCAGCTCACCAGGGACTAGCGGGACTTACAATGAGCAGTTCTTC	CASSPGTSGTYNEQFF